A single TCR beta chain is shown here with its context. Its target is unknown. The germline V gene has CDR1 MNHNS and CDR2 SASEGT. The CDR3 spans 13 residues. Trimming pared 5 bases from V and 2 bases from J, leaving 9 bases between. The entry originates in a study of radiotherapy plus CTLA-4 blockade in lung cancer. The wider study: Around 20% of enrolled patients responded objectively, and roughly 30% had disease control. Overall study results and limits: Blood-borne expansion of tumor-derived TCR clones followed radiotherapy plus ipilimumab.

Each patient with chemo-refractory metastatic non-small-cell lung cancer was treated with focal radiation plus CTLA-4 blockade using ipilimumab. The table came from immunoSEQ multiplex PCR; TCRdb's copy has only in-frame clones and leaves some out. The sample lists some 77,000 clones, approximately 86% seen once, with about 2% in the top ten. Specimen: peripheral blood, collected from a patient treated with radiotherapy plus ipilimumab. This rearrangement joins TRBV6-1 to TRBJ1-2; D possibly corresponds to TRBD1 (5 bases). This receptor was identified in a human donor with non-small cell lung cancer who had a partial response to radiotherapy plus ipilimumab. The DNA of the CDR3 is TGTGCCAGCAGTTGGACATCAAACTATGGCTACACCTTC. It yields the protein CASSWTSNYGYTF.